Shown below are 19 T cell receptor beta chains from a single sample sequenced in a study of molecular identifiers for immune sequencing clone quantification. TCRdb re-derived calls from the PCR reads in MiXCR, one entry per CDR3 protein. The data contain around 470,000 distinct CDR3 sequences, under 30% of them singletons. The material sequenced was naive CD8+ T cells from blood, with Jurkat cell RNA spiked in. The subset denotes: FACS-sorted CD8+CD4-CCR7+CD45RA+ naive T cells. These TCRs come from a human donor in good health. Some libraries in this study had Jurkat cell RNA spiked in.

This clonotype showed up many times. The genes are TRBV30 and TRBJ2-2; 7 positions agree with TRBD2. Germline CDR1 reads GTSNPN; CDR2 reads SVGIG (reference sequence). The junction had 4 bases not matched to a gene; V was cut back by 6 bases and J by 0 bases. This CDR3 contains 14 residues. CDR3 DNA sequence: TGTGCCTGTAGGGACTACGCGAACACCGGGGAGCTGTTTTTT. It is translated as CACRDYANTGELFF. Supplemented by reference TRBV30 and TRBJ2-2, the full variable domain reads SQTIHQWPATLVQPVGSPLSLECTVEGTSNPNLYWYRQAAGRGLQLLFYSVGIGQISSEVPQNLSASRPQDRQFILSSKKLLLSDSGFYLCACRDYANTGELFFGEGSRLTVL.

The chain links TRBV13 to TRBJ2-3; 11 bases line up with TRBD2. This CDR3 has 20 residues. V lost 3 bases to trimming and J lost 6 bases; unmatched junction nucleotides: 20. Germline CDR1 is PRHDT and CDR2 is FYEKMQ (reference sequence). CDR3 sequence reads: CASSFINPDRALAGGDTQYF. The CDR3 nucleotides are TGTGCCAGCAGCTTCATCAACCCGGACAGGGCCCTAGCGGGAGGCGATACGCAGTATTTT.

There are a few counts of this clonotype. The rearrangement uses TRBV2 and TRBJ2-7, with D maybe TRBD2 (5 bases). The CDR3 contains 12 residues. The V end was cut by 8 bases, the J end by 2 bases, with 10 bases between. The germline gives CDR1 SNHLY, CDR2 FYNNEI. CDR3 DNA: TGTGCCAGCGGCGCGGGCCCCTACGAGCAGTACTTC. Translating it yields CASGAGPYEQYF.

The J gene is TRBJ1-2, the V gene TRBV29-1; no firm D call. CDR3 length: 13 residues. Germline V gives CDR1 SQVTM, CDR2 ANQGSEA. The V end was cut by 5 bases, the J end by 8 bases, with 18 bases between. CDR3 nucleotide sequence: TGCAGCGTTACGGGGTACTTAACTAAAGGCTACACCTTC. Residues: CSVTGYLTKGYTF.

This chain links TRBV30 with TRBJ1-1; possible D gene TRBD1, 6 bases. V was pared by 5 bases and J by 1 base, with 14 bases between. Germline CDR1 is GTSNPN and CDR2 is SVGIG (reference sequence). This CDR3 is built from 14 residues. CDR3 sequence: CAWLPGHPNTEAFF. The CDR3 bases are TGTGCCTGGCTTCCGGGACACCCGAACACTGAAGCTTTCTTT.

This clonotype was seen repeatedly, ten times or more. V usage is TRBV2 and J usage is TRBJ2-3; 9 bases are shared with TRBD2. This CDR3 has 17 residues. Per the germline V gene, CDR1 is SNHLY and CDR2 is FYNNEI. J lost 4 bases, V lost 1 base, and 9 bases had no gene match. CDR3 nucleotides: TGTGCCAGCAGTGAAGTGACTAGCGGTTACCCACCAGATACGCAGTATTTT. Translating gives CASSEVTSGYPPDTQYF.

This clonotype was detected ten times or more. The genes are TRBV4-3 and TRBJ2-3, with D maybe TRBD2 (5 bases). V lost 3 bases and J lost 7, with 20 bases in between. Germline V CDR1 and CDR2: LGHNA, YSLEER. The length of the CDR3 is 16 residues. CDR3 amino acids: CASSHLALGEKNTQYF. CDR3 DNA: TGCGCCAGCAGCCACTTAGCACTGGGAGAAAAGAATACGCAGTATTTT.

This chain links TRBV7-6 with TRBJ1-1; 9 bases map to TRBD1. The CDR3 length is 16 residues. Germline CDR1 and CDR2: SGHVS and FNYEAQ. V shed 1 base, J shed 1 base, and the junction held 4 bases outside the gene matches. The CDR3 DNA follows: TGTGCCAGCAGCTTAGGGTGGACAGGGGCGAACACTGAAGCTTTCTTT. Its translation: CASSLGWTGANTEAFF.

To note about this clonotype: This may be a read error, as it is one base from a much larger clone. The chain joins TRBV4-3 to TRBJ1-4; weak D call: TRBD1 (5 bases). CDR3 length: 13 residues. In germline, CDR1 is LGHNA, CDR2 YSLEER. CDR3 in amino acids: CASSQREGEKLLF. The CDR3 nucleotides are TGCGCCAGCAGCCAACGCGAAGGGGAAAAACTGCTTTTT.

This clonotype came up once. This sequence may be a read error, since a much larger clone differs from it by one base. This chain links TRBV19 with TRBJ2-7; weak D call: TRBD2 (5 bases). Germline loops: CDR1 LNHDA, CDR2 SQIVND (reference sequence). The CDR3 loop spans 14 amino acids. The CDR3 here is CASSSGVKSYERYF. For the CDR3, the DNA is TGTGCCAGTAGTTCCGGGGTGAAGTCCTACGAGCGGTACTTC.

There are many counts of this clonotype. This chain uses TRBV18 with TRBJ2-7; D is possibly TRBD1 or TRBD2 (5 bases each). The germline V gene encodes CDR1 KGHSH and CDR2 LQKENI. The CDR3 is 14 amino acids. V was cut by 3 bases and J by 5 bases, with 14 bases left in between. DNA of the CDR3: TGTGCCAGCTCACCTCCGGGACCATGGCACGAGCAGTACTTC. This gives the protein CASSPPGPWHEQYF.

This clonotype was observed many times. J is TRBJ2-7 and V is TRBV7-2; 14 nucleotides align to TRBD2. There are 16 residues in the CDR3. The J segment lost 1 base and the V segment lost 4 bases, leaving 3 bases of the junction unmatched. Germline V gene data show CDR1 as SGHTA and CDR2 as FQGNSA. Written as DNA, the CDR3 is TGTGCCAGCAGCTCCGGGACTAGCGGGGGATCCTACGAGCAGTACTTC. Encoded protein: CASSSGTSGGSYEQYF.

V is TRBV4-3 and J is TRBJ1-1; maybe TRBD1 (5 bases). V shed 4 bases and J shed 1 base, with 13 bases lying between them. Looked up from germline, CDR1 is LGHNA and CDR2 is YSLEER. The CDR3 spans 15 residues. The CDR3 loop reads CASSPGFQGNTEAFF. The CDR3 DNA follows: TGCGCCAGCAGCCCCGGATTTCAGGGGAACACTGAAGCTTTCTTT.

The V call is TRBV19, the J call TRBJ2-5; 10 positions match TRBD2. V lost 4 bases and J lost 3; bases outside the gene matches: 2. The CDR3 is made up of 14 amino acids. Germline values: CDR1 LNHDA, CDR2 SQIVND (reference sequence). The chain's CDR3 is CASSTSGSKETQYF. CDR3 bases: TGTGCCAGTAGTACTAGCGGGAGTAAAGAGACCCAGTACTTC.

This clonotype appeared a few times. CDR3 DNA sequence: TGTGCCAGCAGCCCAGCCACCTACGAGCAGTACTTC. This encodes CASSPATYEQYF. The chain couples TRBV7-9 to TRBJ2-7; D remains ambiguous. Germline CDR1 is SEHNR and CDR2 is FQNEAQ (reference sequence). The V and J ends lost 5 bases and 2 bases respectively, with 7 bases between them. The CDR3 extends over 12 amino acids. The full variable domain, in which reference TRBV7-9 and TRBJ2-7 provide the parts outside the CDR3, is DTGVSQNPRHKITKRGQNVTFRCDPISEHNRLYWYRQTLGQGPEFLTYFQNEAQLEKSRLLSDRFSAERPKGSFSTLEIQRTEQGDSAMYLCASSPATYEQYFGPGTRLTVT.

The CDR3 sequence is CASSAAALARSYEQYF. As DNA, the CDR3 is TGTGCCAGCAGCGCCGCGGCCCTAGCGCGCTCCTACGAGCAGTACTTC. This sequence joins TRBV6-2 or TRBV6-3 and TRBJ2-7; D perhaps matches TRBD2 (6 bases). The V and J ends lost 6 bases and 0 bases respectively, with 18 bases between them. In germline, CDR1 is MNHEY, CDR2 SVGEGT. The CDR3 has 16 amino acids.

The table lists this clonotype with a few counts. The V and J genes are TRBV4-1 and TRBJ2-1; 9 bases are shared with TRBD2. J gave up 6 bases and V 0 bases, and 9 bases lay outside the gene matches. Looked up from germline, CDR1 is MGHRA and CDR2 is YSYEKL. CDR3 length: 17 amino acids. The CDR3 region has the DNA TGCGCCAGCAGCCAAGATCGGGTTAGCGGGGGCATCAATGAGCAGTTCTTC. This encodes CASSQDRVSGGINEQFF.

The table lists this clonotype with many counts. V is TRBV20-1 and J is TRBJ2-3, with 8 positions matching TRBD1. V gave up 3 bases and J gave up 2 bases; unmatched junction bases: 10. CDR3 length: 16 residues. Germline V CDR1 and CDR2: DFQATT, SNEGSKA (reference sequence). The CDR3 DNA sequence: TGCAGTGCTAGGCGACAGGGGATGGTTCCCACAGATACGCAGTATTTT. It is translated as CSARRQGMVPTDTQYF.

Only a few counts were recorded for this clonotype. The chain joins TRBV29-1 to TRBJ2-7; 12 bases match TRBD2. Germline loops: CDR1 SQVTM, CDR2 ANQGSEA. The trim removed 6 bases at V and 0 bases at J, leaving 6 bases unmatched. The CDR3 runs 15 residues. CDR3 protein: CSVSPTSGSSYEQYF. The CDR3 DNA reads as TGCAGCGTCTCCCCGACTAGCGGGAGCTCCTACGAGCAGTACTTC.